In this sample, the clone carrying this T cell receptor beta chain turned up once. This entry is derived from a study of T cells in Graves' hyperthyroidism and ophthalmopathy. Looked up from germline, CDR1 is LNHDA and CDR2 is SQIVND (reference sequence). V lost 6 bases and J lost 6, with 16 bases in between. The CDR3 has 14 amino acids. RNA transcripts were the template for amplifying TCR beta CDR3 regions. The HTBI primer set drove a first-round RT-PCR of the TCR CDR3. Each CDR3 protein gets one entry after TCRdb re-called the multiplex PCR reads with MiXCR. The table records about 570,000 distinct CDR3 sequences, around 42% of them present only once.

The rearrangement uses TRBV19 and TRBJ2-3; D not certain. This TCR was sampled from an adult woman with Graves' disease, either hyperthyroidism or ophthalmopathy (not recorded which). The sample was peripheral blood or thyroid tissue (not recorded which). The CDR3, as DNA: TGTGCCAGTAGAGCTCCCCAATTAACGGATACGCAGTATTTT. Translation: CASRAPQLTDTQYF.